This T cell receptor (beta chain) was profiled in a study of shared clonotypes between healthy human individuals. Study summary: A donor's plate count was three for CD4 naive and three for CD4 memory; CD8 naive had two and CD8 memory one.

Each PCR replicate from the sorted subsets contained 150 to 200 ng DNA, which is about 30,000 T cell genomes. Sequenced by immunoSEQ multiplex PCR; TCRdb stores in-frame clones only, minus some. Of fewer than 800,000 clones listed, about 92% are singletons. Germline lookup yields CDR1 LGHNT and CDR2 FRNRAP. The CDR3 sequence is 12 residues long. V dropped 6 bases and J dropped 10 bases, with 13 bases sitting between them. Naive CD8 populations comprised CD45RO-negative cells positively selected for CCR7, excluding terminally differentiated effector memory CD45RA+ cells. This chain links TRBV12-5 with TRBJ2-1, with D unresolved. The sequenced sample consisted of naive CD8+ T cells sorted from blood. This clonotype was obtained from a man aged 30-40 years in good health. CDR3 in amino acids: CASGDKPGEQFF. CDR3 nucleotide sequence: TGTGCTAGTGGCGATAAACCCGGGGAGCAGTTCTTC.